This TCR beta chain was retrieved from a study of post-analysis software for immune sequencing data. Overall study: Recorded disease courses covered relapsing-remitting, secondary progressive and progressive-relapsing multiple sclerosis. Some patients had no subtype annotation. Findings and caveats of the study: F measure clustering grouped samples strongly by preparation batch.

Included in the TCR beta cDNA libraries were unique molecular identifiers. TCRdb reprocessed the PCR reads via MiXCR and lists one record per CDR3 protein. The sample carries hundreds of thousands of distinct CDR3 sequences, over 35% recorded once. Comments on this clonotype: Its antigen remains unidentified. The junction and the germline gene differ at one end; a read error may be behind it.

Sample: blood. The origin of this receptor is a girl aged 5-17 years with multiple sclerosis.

This CDR3 reads CASSLWAETQYF. The CDR3 DNA reads as TGCGCCAGCAGCTTATGGGCAGAGACCCAGTACTTC. This rearrangement joins TRBV7-9 to TRBJ2-5; unclear D gene. CDR1 is SEHNR, CDR2 FQNEAQ, per germline (reference sequence). This CDR3 is built from 12 residues.